The text below deals with one TCR beta chain. Trimming took 4 bases from V and 2 from J, leaving 25 bases between them. CDR1 LNHNV and CDR2 YYDKDF come from the germline V gene (reference sequence). CDR3 size: 19 residues. The data belong to a study of blood T cell repertoires in COVID-19. Assay: immunoSEQ multiplex PCR; the TCRdb copy retains only in-frame clones and omits some. The sample carries 300,000 to 350,000 clones, around 90% recorded once. The specimen was peripheral blood. This TCR was recovered from a man between 18 and 35 years old with active or convalescent COVID-19. The genes are TRBV15 and TRBJ2-3; D gene uncertain. The CDR3 coding sequence is TGTGCCACCAGCATAGTCTCCCTTGAGACACCGAACCCCACAGATACGCAGTATTTT. This sequence encodes CATSIVSLETPNPTDTQYF.